This record concerns one TCR beta chain sequence. The antigen it recognizes is unknown. Qualities for individual bases were not recorded, and no much larger clone is one base off. These data come from a study of healthy donors' naive CD4 and CD8 T cells (dated by TCRdb to 2015 to 2017). About the full investigation: Donors were selected to cover three age groups (20-25, 40-50 and 60-70 years, five or six each), with a mean age of roughly 45, and half of the donors were female. For TCR alpha, a new primer set covering all functional IMGT alpha gene variants was designed, and the rest of the protocol matched the beta-chain workflow. To check how TCR variation relates to lineage commitment, the researchers sequenced rearranged TCR alpha and beta chains taken from naive CD4+ and CD8+ T cells. The peripheral blood mononuclear cells came from some 20 individuals who were healthy and unrelated. Donors were HLA-typed by sequencing at HLA-A, -B, -C, -DRB1, -DQB1 and -DPB1 using the SBTexcellerator protocol, an ABI3130xl analyzer and SBTengine software.

Via the germline V gene, CDR1 is SQVTM and CDR2 ANQGSEA. V trim: 5 bases; J trim: 9 bases; unmatched bases: 10. From the cysteine through the phenylalanine, the CDR3 covers 13 amino acids. Only CDR3 DNA is held: 39 bases, read in frame from base 1. The sequencer listed for this sample is 454 GS FLX Titanium. TCR libraries were built from roughly 460 ng of total RNA with a previously published linear amplification protocol. Sequencing was performed on the Roche/454 Genome Sequencer with Titanium chemistry. The paper's processing steps were these. From roughly 5 of the healthy donors, a total of under 90,000 rearranged TCR alpha transcripts were sequenced. Unique TCR clonotypes were defined by the CDR3 junction under IMGT nomenclature, and duplicate transcripts were removed. Logistic regression in R 2.13.0 modeled CD4 versus CD8 status as a function of V and J genes, with adjustment for donor effects and Bonferroni correction for multiple testing. TCRdb reprocessing: public reads trimmed at Q25 with fastp, clones called with MiXCR, in-frame beta chains kept. When rows share a CDR3 protein, they turn into one entry using the most common DNA and genes. It is TCRdb's table, rather than the study itself, that gives the V and J calls and clone size. The sample has approximately 180,000 distinct CDR3 sequences on record, under 85% of them singletons. The ten largest clones represent roughly 2.3% of the sample.

Overall study results and their limits: Most V and J gene segments were reportedly biased between naive CD4+ and CD8+ cells, consistently across donors and independent of HLA genotype. Possible repertoire bias arising from homeostatic proliferation of naive T cells was not directly addressed. Taken together, V genes, J genes and CDR3 charge appeared to account for around 13% of the variance in CD4/CD8 propensity, mostly acting in an additive way. In both chains, CD4+ lineage was linked to a positively charged CDR3, whereas CD8+ lineage was linked to a negatively charged CDR3. Because alpha and beta chains were sequenced in bulk and could not be paired, combined chain effects were not evaluated.

Cells with a CD4+CD8-CD45RO-CD45RA+ profile were isolated by FACS and defined as naive CD4+ T cells, and those with a CD8+CD4-CD45RA+CD27bright profile were defined as naive CD8+ T cells. Antibodies against CD4 (RPA-T4), CD8 (SK1), CD27 (O323), CD45RA (HI100) and CD45RO (UCHL1) were used for sorting. Sequencing was performed on naive CD4+ and CD8+ T cells sorted from blood, pooled from several donors. The sample's cell subset or site, from its label and the paper: FACS-sorted naive CD4+ (CD45RO-CD45RA+) and naive CD8+ (CD45RA+CD27bright) T cells. The source of this sequence is a pool of human donors in good health; the sample pools cells from several healthy donors. Recombination linked TRBV29-1 to TRBJ2-5; 9 junctional bases match TRBD1. Here is the DNA: TGCAGCGTTAGCCCGGGACAGGGACAGCCCCAGTACTTC. Its product reads: CSVSPGQGQPQYF.